Below, one T cell receptor (beta chain) is given with its context. What it binds is not known. This sample is part of a study of OX40 agonist ivuxolimab in advanced cancers. Study-wide results and caveats: Average numbers of expanded clones were greater in CD8+ T cells than in CD4+.

Using immunoSEQ multiplex PCR, the repertoire was profiled, and TCRdb retains in-frame clones only, with some absent. The sample carries around 71,000 clones, 86% recorded once. Trimming cost V 7 bases and J 6 bases, with 18 bases left between them. Germline lookup yields CDR1 LNHDA and CDR2 SQIVND (reference sequence). The CDR3 is 15 amino acids. The TCR sequence derives from an adult with an advanced solid tumor such as melanoma, head and neck, liver or kidney cancer. J is TRBJ1-4 and V is TRBV19; a weak D match, TRBD1 (5 bases). The sample here was CD4+ or CD8+ T cells sorted from blood, taken in a trial of the OX40 agonist ivuxolimab. DNA for the CDR3: TGTGCCAGTACCGAACGGAGTTCGGGGGATGAAAAACTGTTTTTT. It yields the protein CASTERSSGDEKLFF.